A single T cell receptor beta chain is shown here with its context. Its specificity is not known. TCRdb independently ran MiXCR on the RACE reads; one entry per CDR3 protein. Of more than 250,000 distinct CDR3 sequences listed, 7% to 10% are singletons. Time point here: pre-sensitization, week 0. Treatment specified: therapeutic diphenylcyclopropenone sensitization with weekly scalp DPC. The sample comes from a study of human T cells and chemical hapten exposure. Study information: For sensitization, 2% DPC was applied to a roughly 2 cm by roughly 2 cm patch of upper inner arm skin. Diphenylcyclopropenone was applied weekly to patients' scalps across the roughly 23-week study. Recorded diagnoses among the mostly female patients were alopecia areata, totalis or universalis. Findings and caveats of the study: TCRs above 1 in 1000 frequency stayed constant with DPC sensitization.

There are 15 residues in the CDR3. The germline CDR1 and CDR2 sequences are SGHTA and FQGNSA. Trimming took 5 bases from V and 7 from J, leaving 20 bases between them. This TCR came from a woman between 40 and 55 years old with alopecia areata. Some clones in this sample may be carry-over from other donors' samples. Sequenced material: whole blood, taken in connection with sensitization to the hapten diphenylcyclopropenone (DPC). The gene calls are TRBV7-2 and TRBJ1-2, with D maybe TRBD1 (5 bases). DNA for the CDR3: TGTGCCAGCAGCCCCCGCACCCGGGGCACTGGTGGCTACACCTTC. It specifies CASSPRTRGTGGYTF.